The TCR beta chain described here comes from a study of shared clonotypes between healthy human individuals. In the naive CD8 group, cells lacked CD45RO and were positively selected for CCR7, so terminally differentiated effector memory CD45RA+ cells were left out. Recent acute infections and vaccinations were absent in the healthy HIV-negative adult donors. Each donor was a Caucasian adult residing in Nashville, Tennessee. Study findings and constraints: What limited the represented genetic and exposure-history diversity was the small number of donors. It was observed that approximately 5% of naive CD4 clonotypes were shared across several donors.

Sequenced by immunoSEQ multiplex PCR; TCRdb stores in-frame clones only, minus some. Found here are some 2 million clones, less than 95% of them singletons; the top ten hold about 1.1%. This clone was seen once. Its antigen remains unknown. The receptor was derived from a young man in good health. What was sequenced was naive CD8+ T cells sorted from blood.

CDR3 in amino acids: CASSADSNEQFF. The CDR3 DNA reads as TGTGCCAGCAGCGCCGACAGCAATGAGCAGTTCTTC. The chain is built from TRBV5-4 and TRBJ2-1; maybe TRBD1 (5 bases). With 4 bases removed from V and 6 bases from J, the gap between germline ends came to 8 bases. Germline-derived CDR1 and CDR2 are SGHNT and YYREEE (reference sequence). The CDR3 totals 12 residues.